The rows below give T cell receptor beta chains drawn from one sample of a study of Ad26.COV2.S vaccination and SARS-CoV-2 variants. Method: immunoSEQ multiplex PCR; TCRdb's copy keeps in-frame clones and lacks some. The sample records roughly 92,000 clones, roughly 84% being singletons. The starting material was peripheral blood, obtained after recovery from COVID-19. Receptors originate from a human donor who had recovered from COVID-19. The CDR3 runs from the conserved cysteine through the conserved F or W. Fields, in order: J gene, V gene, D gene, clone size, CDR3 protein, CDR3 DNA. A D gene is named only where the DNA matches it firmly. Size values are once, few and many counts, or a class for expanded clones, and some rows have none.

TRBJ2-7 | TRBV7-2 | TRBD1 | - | CASSFLDRGRREQYF | TGTGCCAGCAGCTTCCTCGACAGGGGGCGCCGCGAGCAGTACTTC
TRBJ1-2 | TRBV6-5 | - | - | CASTATGKAGYTF | TGTGCCAGCACCGCAACAGGGAAGGCTGGCTACACCTTC
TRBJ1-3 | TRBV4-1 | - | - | CASSQIVGGLSGNTIYF | TGCGCCAGCAGCCAAATCGTCGGAGGTTTGTCTGGAAACACCATATATTTT
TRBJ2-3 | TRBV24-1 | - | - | CAASGAGWASTDTQYF | TGTGCCGCGTCCGGGGCAGGCTGGGCTAGCACAGATACGCAGTATTTT
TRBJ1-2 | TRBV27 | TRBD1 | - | CASSLDRQGTYGYTF | TGTGCCAGCAGTTTGGACCGACAGGGGACCTATGGCTACACCTTC
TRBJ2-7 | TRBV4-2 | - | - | CASSQERGHGEQYF | TGTGCCAGCAGCCAAGAGAGGGGCCACGGCGAGCAGTACTTC
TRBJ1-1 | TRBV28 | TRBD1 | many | CASSTDRVNTEAFF | TGTGCCAGCAGTACGGACAGGGTGAACACTGAAGCTTTCTTT
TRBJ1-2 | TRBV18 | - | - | CASSPRQRNYGYTF | TGTGCCAGCTCACCACGACAAAGGAACTATGGCTACACCTTC
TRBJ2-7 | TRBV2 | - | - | CASKSEQDAYEQYF | TGTGCCAGCAAGTCCGAACAGGACGCCTACGAGCAGTACTTC
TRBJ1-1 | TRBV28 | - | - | CASSLTGGGTEAFF | TGTGCCAGCAGTTTAACGGGGGGAGGCACTGAAGCTTTCTTT
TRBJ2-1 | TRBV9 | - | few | CASSAGRGYNEQFF | TGTGCCAGCAGCGCCGGTAGAGGTTACAATGAGCAGTTCTTC